This T cell receptor (beta chain) is drawn from a study of cytomegalovirus exposure and HLA in healthy donors. Trimming removed 4 bases at V and 6 bases at J, with 12 bases between. The CDR3 is 13 amino acids. CDR1 is SGHRS and CDR2 is YFSETQ in the germline V gene. Findings and caveats of the study: Researchers reported in a later analysis that a missense DCLRE1C variant was tied to TCR beta V- and J-gene trimming.

The PCR contained 60 Vbeta and 13 Jbeta primers. Here immunoSEQ multiplex PCR was the method, and the copy in TCRdb shows in-frame clones only, minus some. The sample records about 180,000 clones, around 79% being singletons. These donors counted as nominally healthy when sampled, but unrecorded immune exposures were likely. For this clone: The antigen remains unidentified.

Input material: PBMCs. The sequence came from a middle-aged woman in good health and CMV-seronegative. The gene calls are TRBV5-1 and TRBJ2-3; no definite D call. The CDR3 reads CASSTAAADTQYF. The DNA for the CDR3 is TGCGCCAGCAGCACCGCCGCGGCCGATACGCAGTATTTT.